These 11 T cell receptor beta chains were sequenced from one sample in a study of blood T cell repertoires in COVID-19. Clones were read by immunoSEQ multiplex PCR, and TCRdb kept only the in-frame ones, dropping some. This table holds some 37,000 clones, roughly nine tenths found once. Material: peripheral blood. Receptors originate from a human donor in a cohort sampled during active COVID-19.

This chain joins TRBV5-1 and TRBJ2-7; no reliable D call. Trimming shortened V by 4 bases and J by 4 bases, and 15 bases separated the two germline ends. The CDR3 consists of 14 residues. CDR1 and CDR2 from the germline V gene are SGHRS and YFSETQ. CDR3 sequence reads: CASSPGTVAYEQYF. The CDR3 coding sequence is TGCGCCAGCAGCCCAGGAACCGTCGCTTACGAGCAGTACTTC.

V usage is TRBV28 and J usage is TRBJ1-6; weak D call: TRBD1 (5 bases). The germline CDR1 and CDR2 sequences are MDHEN and SYDVKM. This CDR3 comprises 14 residues. Trimming pared 4 bases from V and 10 bases from J, leaving 14 bases between. CDR3: CASSSAGGWSPLHF. The CDR3 DNA follows: TGTGCCAGCAGTTCAGCGGGGGGTTGGTCACCCCTCCACTTT.

The V and J genes are TRBV4-2 and TRBJ2-2; D is unresolved. This CDR3 is 13 amino acids long. The V end lost 4 bases, the J end lost 6 bases, and 9 bases lay between the germline ends. Germline lookup yields CDR1 LGHNA and CDR2 YNFKEQ. This CDR3 reads CASSPRMAGELFF. As DNA, the CDR3 is TGTGCCAGCAGCCCTAGGATGGCCGGGGAGCTGTTTTTT.

The CDR3 DNA follows: TGTGCCAGCAGCAGGAGTCGCCTGGACAGTTACGCCGGGGAGCTGTTTTTT. Its translation is CASSRSRLDSYAGELFF. The chain has TRBV7-2 and TRBJ2-2; TRBD1 is a possible D gene (6 bases). Between the trimmed V and J ends, which lost 5 bases and 6 bases, there was a span of 22 bases. The CDR3 covers 17 residues. Germline V gene lookup returns CDR1 SGHTA and CDR2 FQGNSA.

The chain couples TRBV18 to TRBJ1-4; TRBD1 matches at 11 bases. The CDR3 is 17 amino acids. Germline lookup yields CDR1 KGHSH and CDR2 LQKENI. Trimming took 1 base from V and 4 from J; bases not matched to a gene: 5. This CDR3 is CASSPRDGTGGNEKLFF. For the CDR3, the DNA is TGTGCCAGCTCACCACGGGACGGGACAGGGGGTAATGAAAAACTGTTTTTT.

The chain employs TRBV4-3 and TRBJ2-5; 7 nucleotides match TRBD1. The CDR3 consists of 17 residues. Germline CDR1 is LGHNA and CDR2 is YSLEER. Trimming removed 0 bases from V and 4 bases from J; junction bases left unmatched: 11. The CDR3 DNA reads as TGCGCCAGCAGCCAAGATGGGGCAGGGGGTAGTGGAGAGACCCAGTACTTC. Its translation: CASSQDGAGGSGETQYF.

A single count supports this clone. The J gene is TRBJ1-4, the V gene TRBV5-8; D may be TRBD1 (6 bases). This CDR3 contains 15 residues. Germline V gives CDR1 SGHTS, CDR2 YDEGEE. V gave up 0 bases and J gave up 3 bases, with 9 bases separating them. CDR3 DNA sequence: TGTGCCAGCAGCTTGGTGGGGGCCCCTAATGAAAAACTGTTTTTT. Encoded protein: CASSLVGAPNEKLFF.

The genes are TRBV6-2 or TRBV6-3 and TRBJ2-3; TRBD1 matches at 9 bases. J gave up 9 bases and V 2 bases, and 6 bases lay outside the gene matches. Germline CDR1 is MNHEY and CDR2 is SVGEGT. The CDR3 has 14 amino acids. Here the CDR3 DNA reads TGTGCCAGCAGTTACCCGGGACAGGGTCTGACGCAGTATTTT. It translates to CASSYPGQGLTQYF.

The V and J genes are TRBV9 and TRBJ2-5, with TRBD2 identical over 11 bases. With 0 bases clipped from V and 2 bases from J, the junction kept 6 bases outside the gene matches. The CDR3 covers 17 residues. The germline gives CDR1 SGDLS, CDR2 YYNGEE. The CDR3 DNA is TGTGCCAGCAGCGTAGCGGCTATAGCGGGAGGGCAAGAGACCCAGTACTTC. Residues: CASSVAAIAGGQETQYF.

This clone was observed a single time. The chain combines TRBV19 with TRBJ2-5; 7 bases align to TRBD2. Germline V CDR1 and CDR2: LNHDA, SQIVND (reference sequence). The CDR3 has 15 amino acids. With 1 base clipped from V and 5 bases from J, the junction kept 7 bases outside the gene matches. CDR3 protein: CASSIGGGRMETQYF. CDR3 coding DNA: TGTGCCAGTAGTATAGGGGGGGGGAGAATGGAGACCCAGTACTTC.

V gene TRBV5-1 combines with J gene TRBJ2-4; D is possibly TRBD1 (6 bases). The CDR3 has 14 amino acids. V was trimmed by 4 bases and J by 2 bases, leaving 10 bases between them. The germline V gene encodes CDR1 SGHRS and CDR2 YFSETQ. The CDR3 bases are TGCGCCAGCAGCGTACAGGGATCCAAAAACATTCAGTACTTC. Protein: CASSVQGSKNIQYF.